The T cell receptor beta chain described here comes from a study of neurological immune-mediated disorders. Whole-study findings and limits: Expanded clones shared no CDR3 amino acid sequences across subjects, suggesting private repertoires in all groups.

This clonotype has ten or more counts. The antigen is not known. In every sequencing run, more than 200 million TCR-beta sequences were generated from 15-18 subjects. From the 5' RACE reads, TCRdb called clonotypes with MiXCR, one entry per CDR3 protein. This sample yields over 60,000 distinct CDR3 sequences, of which roughly 4.8% are seen a single time; 2% to 2.5% belongs to the top ten. The TCR sequence derives from a woman in her seventies with multiple sclerosis. Sequenced: PBMCs.

Here the CDR3 DNA reads TGTGCCAGCAAGGGAACAGGGGGGAACGGTCAGCCCCAGCATTTT. It codes for CASKGTGGNGQPQHF. The genes are TRBV2 and TRBJ1-5; 8 bases line up with TRBD1. The germline CDR1 and CDR2 sequences are SNHLY and FYNNEI. The trim removed 7 bases at V and 6 bases at J, leaving 11 bases unmatched. This CDR3 is built from 15 residues.